The next 14 T cell receptor beta chains were all read from a single sample in a study of T cells in Graves' hyperthyroidism and ophthalmopathy. From RNA transcripts, TCR beta CDR3 regions were amplified. HTBI primers drove first-round RT-PCR of the TCR CDR3. TCRdb itself ran the multiplex PCR reads through MiXCR, one entry per CDR3 protein. The sample lists some 490,000 distinct CDR3 sequences; about 22% were seen once. The material sequenced was blood. The receptor source for this set is a woman aged 70-85 years with Graves' ophthalmopathy.

This clonotype was seen a handful of times. The chain carries TRBV20-1 and TRBJ1-4; maybe TRBD1 (5 bases). The CDR3 spans 13 residues. Germline V gene lookup returns CDR1 DFQATT and CDR2 SNEGSKA (reference sequence). The V end was cut by 3 bases, the J end by 5 bases, with 10 bases between. Here the CDR3 DNA reads TGCAGTGCTAGGCCCAGGGCGAATGAAAAACTGTTTTTT. It specifies CSARPRANEKLFF.

The chain recombines TRBV19 with TRBJ2-1; D gene uncertain. Germline V CDR1 and CDR2: LNHDA, SQIVND (reference sequence). The CDR3 has 14 residues. The V end was cut by 3 bases, the J end by 4 bases, with 10 bases between. The DNA of the CDR3 is TGTGCCAGTAGTATTATAGCAGAATACAATGAGCAGTTCTTC. Amino acids: CASSIIAEYNEQFF.

This chain joins TRBV19 and TRBJ1-1; 7 positions agree with TRBD1. V was clipped by 6 bases and J by 1 base; unmatched bases: 5. This CDR3 is built from 14 residues. Germline V gene lookup returns CDR1 LNHDA and CDR2 SQIVND (reference sequence). The CDR3 DNA reads TGTGCCAGTAGGGAACAGGGGCAGAACACTGAAGCTTTCTTT. Residues: CASREQGQNTEAFF.

This clonotype was recorded many times. The chain uses TRBV12-3 or TRBV12-4 and TRBJ1-2, with D perhaps TRBD1 (5 bases). The CDR3 totals 13 residues. Trimming cost V 3 bases and J 2 bases, with 7 bases left between them. The chain's CDR3 is CASSFTGNYGYTF. In DNA, the CDR3 is TGTGCCAGCAGTTTTACAGGAAACTATGGCTACACCTTC.

The chain uses TRBV20-1 and TRBJ1-1; D remains ambiguous. Looked up from germline, CDR1 is DFQATT and CDR2 is SNEGSKA (reference sequence). V lost 2 bases and J lost 5, with 12 bases in between. The CDR3 is made up of 13 amino acids. The DNA of the CDR3 is TGCAGTGCTAGATCCGTCGGTGGAACTGAAGCTTTCTTT. It encodes CSARSVGGTEAFF.

In its sample, this clonotype was seen many times. This chain joins TRBV6-1 and TRBJ2-1; 9 bases map to TRBD1. The CDR3 loop spans 15 amino acids. V trimming: 5 bases; J trimming: 6 bases; junction bases outside the gene matches: 8. Germline CDR1 reads MNHNS; CDR2 reads SASEGT. CDR3 nucleotides: TGTGCCAGCAGTTTCGGAGGGACAGGGATCAATGAGCAGTTCTTC. Encoded protein: CASSFGGTGINEQFF.

The gene calls are TRBV7-6 and TRBJ2-1; TRBD2 matches at 9 bases. This CDR3 spans 16 amino acids. Germline CDR1 reads SGHVS; CDR2 reads FNYEAQ. J lost 4 bases, V lost 5 bases, and 9 bases had no gene match. CDR3 amino acids: CASSPPSGRFYNEQFF. The CDR3 DNA sequence: TGTGCCAGCAGCCCGCCAAGCGGGAGGTTTTACAATGAGCAGTTCTTC.

The chain recombines TRBV2 with TRBJ1-6; a possible D gene is TRBD1 (5 bases). The CDR3 totals 16 residues. The germline V and J ends were trimmed by 2 bases and 9 bases, with 17 bases remaining between them. Germline V gives CDR1 SNHLY, CDR2 FYNNEI. In DNA form, the CDR3 reads TGTGCCAGCAGTGAAATAGGGCAGGGAAATTCTTCACCCCTCCACTTT. As protein: CASSEIGQGNSSPLHF.

This clonotype was counted only a few times. The chain joins TRBV15 to TRBJ2-7, with TRBD1 matching over 10 bases. CDR1 is LNHNV and CDR2 is YYDKDF in the germline V gene (reference sequence). The CDR3 is made up of 14 amino acids. Trimming took 5 bases from V and 3 from J; bases not matched to a gene: 4. CDR3 region: CATSRDRGNYEQYF. CDR3 DNA sequence: TGTGCCACCAGCCGGGACAGGGGAAACTACGAGCAGTACTTC.

This clonotype was seen at least ten times. The chain joins TRBV3-1 to TRBJ2-1; TRBD2 matches 9 bases. The germline gives CDR1 LGHDT, CDR2 YNNKEL (reference sequence). The CDR3 consists of 14 residues. V was pared by 1 base and J by 7 bases, with 2 bases of the junction left unmatched. In DNA form, the CDR3 reads TGTGCCAGCAGCCAAGTCGGACTAGCGAATGAGCAGTTCTTC. Protein: CASSQVGLANEQFF.

The CDR3 DNA sequence: TGTGCCAGCAGCGATACAGGGACTGGGGCCAACGTCCTGACTTTC. This translates into CASSDTGTGANVLTF. V and J are TRBV7-6 and TRBJ2-6; possible D gene TRBD1, 6 bases. Germline V gives CDR1 SGHVS, CDR2 FNYEAQ. The length of the CDR3 is 15 residues. The ends were cut back, 5 bases at V and 2 bases at J, with 10 bases in the middle.

The V gene is TRBV20-1, the J gene TRBJ1-1; perhaps TRBD1 as D (5 bases). Germline CDR1 and CDR2: DFQATT and SNEGSKA (reference sequence). Trimming shortened V by 5 bases and J by 1 base, and 11 bases separated the two germline ends. The CDR3 spans 13 residues. Here the CDR3 DNA reads TGCAGTGCTGCGGACACCGGGAACACTGAAGCTTTCTTT. Its protein product is CSAADTGNTEAFF.

A few counts support this clonotype. V and J are TRBV14 and TRBJ2-1; D gene unclear. This CDR3 is built from 12 residues. Germline lookup yields CDR1 SGHDN and CDR2 FVKESK. V was trimmed by 3 bases and J by 9 bases, leaving 9 bases between them. The CDR3 loop reads CASSHTNLEQFF. CDR3 nucleotide sequence: TGTGCCAGCAGCCATACTAATCTTGAGCAGTTCTTC. The variable domain in full, with the rest retrieved from reference TRBV14 and TRBJ2-1, is EAGVTQFPSHSVIEKGQTVTLRCDPISGHDNLYWYRRVMGKEIKFLLHFVKESKQDESGMPNNRFLAERTGGTYSTLKVQPAELEDSGVYFCASSHTNLEQFFGPGTRLTVL.

The chain has TRBV30 and TRBJ2-5, with 11 positions matching TRBD2. Trimming removed 8 bases from V and 5 bases from J; junction bases left unmatched: 7. The CDR3 sequence is 13 residues long. Germline loops: CDR1 GTSNPN, CDR2 SVGIG (reference sequence). CDR3 in amino acids: CARRTSGSETQYF. The CDR3 DNA follows: TGTGCCCGTCGAACTAGCGGGAGCGAGACCCAGTACTTC.